Each of the 11 T cell receptor beta chains below was sequenced from the same sample in a study of T cell changes during pregnancy in multiple sclerosis. Measured with immunoSEQ multiplex PCR; TCRdb has only the in-frame clones, and not every one. Of 90,000 to 100,000 clones listed, about 93% were seen once; the top ten hold roughly 4.5%. Sequencing used peripheral blood, obtained in the first trimester of pregnancy. The receptors stem from a female donor with multiple sclerosis, enrolled in a pregnancy study.

The V and J genes are TRBV10-2 and TRBJ2-7, with TRBD1 matching over 10 bases. The germline gives CDR1 WSHSY, CDR2 SAAADI. This CDR3 contains 16 residues. After removal of 7 bases from V and 3 bases from J, the junction contained 12 bases not matched to a gene. CDR3 DNA: TGCGCCAGCATTGCTCCGGGACAGGGGAACCTCTACGAGCAGTACTTC. This sequence encodes CASIAPGQGNLYEQYF.

This chain uses TRBV7-8 with TRBJ1-2, with 7 bases matching TRBD1. This CDR3 spans 13 amino acids. With V trimmed by 5 bases and J by 4 bases, 4 bases remained unmatched. CDR1 SGHVS and CDR2 FQNEAQ come from the germline V gene. The CDR3 DNA reads as TGTGCCAGCAGCCTACAGGGGACCTATGGCTACACCTTC. Protein product: CASSLQGTYGYTF.

The chain uses TRBV4-1 and TRBJ1-2, with D unclear. Deletions cut 3 bases from V and 4 bases from J, with 6 bases between. This CDR3 region has 12 residues. Germline V gene data show CDR1 as MGHRA and CDR2 as YSYEKL. CDR3 sequence (DNA): TGCGCCAGCAGCCACGGGGTCTATGGCTACACCTTC. Protein: CASSHGVYGYTF.

V usage is TRBV6-1 and J usage is TRBJ1-2, with D hard to call. V lost 5 bases and J 8 bases, leaving 18 bases between the germline ends. Germline V gene lookup returns CDR1 MNHNS and CDR2 SASEGT. The CDR3 has 14 amino acids. The CDR3 sequence: CASSRLEGGSGYTF. Here the CDR3 DNA reads TGTGCCAGCAGTCGCCTTGAGGGAGGGTCCGGCTACACCTTC.

V usage is TRBV27 and J usage is TRBJ2-7; 9 nucleotides line up with TRBD1. Looked up from germline, CDR1 is MNHEY and CDR2 is SMNVEV (reference sequence). CDR3 length: 15 residues. V trimming: 3 bases; J trimming: 5 bases; junction bases outside the gene matches: 8. The CDR3 here is CASSFGGQGAHEQYF. Written as DNA, the CDR3 is TGTGCCAGCAGTTTTGGGGGACAGGGTGCCCACGAGCAGTACTTC.

The chain is built from TRBV29-1 and TRBJ1-2; TRBD1 matches at 7 bases. V trimming: 6 bases; J trimming: 1 base; junction bases outside the gene matches: 8. The germline V gene encodes CDR1 SQVTM and CDR2 ANQGSEA. The CDR3 runs to 14 residues. CDR3 nucleotides: TGCAGCGTAAGCTCCAGGGACAGTAACTATGGCTACACCTTC. It yields the protein CSVSSRDSNYGYTF.

This chain connects TRBV7-2 to TRBJ1-2, with 7 positions matching TRBD1. V lost 5 bases and J lost 8; bases outside the gene matches: 5. The germline gives CDR1 SGHTA, CDR2 FQGNSA. This CDR3 spans 12 amino acids. This CDR3 reads CASSPRTGGYTF. The CDR3 DNA sequence: TGTGCCAGCAGCCCCAGGACAGGAGGCTACACCTTC.

V usage is TRBV2 and J usage is TRBJ2-3, with TRBD2 as a possible D gene (6 bases). The CDR3 is 13 amino acids. Germline assignment: CDR1 SNHLY and CDR2 FYNNEI. V was pared by 4 bases and J by 2 bases, with 7 bases between. The CDR3 DNA reads as TGTGCCAGCAGTGGGACTACCACAGATACGCAGTATTTT. Its translation is CASSGTTTDTQYF.

V is TRBV5-1 and J is TRBJ2-3; TRBD1 matches 8 bases. Germline values: CDR1 SGHRS, CDR2 YFSETQ. The V gene end was trimmed by 7 bases and the J gene end by 2 bases; junction bases not matched to a gene: 9. The CDR3 has 15 amino acids. The CDR3 coding sequence is TGCGCCAGCGCAGAGCAGGGGGCAACCACAGATACGCAGTATTTT. Translated, it gives CASAEQGATTDTQYF.

This sequence joins TRBV15 and TRBJ2-2, with D perhaps TRBD2 (7 bases). V lost 1 base to trimming and J lost 3 bases, with 18 bases between them. Germline V lookup: CDR1 LNHNV, CDR2 YYDKDF (reference sequence). This CDR3 has 18 residues. This CDR3 is CATSRAPGGGRHTGELFF. The CDR3 DNA reads TGTGCCACCAGCAGAGCCCCGGGGGGCGGGCGCCACACCGGGGAGCTGTTTTTT.

Details on this clone: At one boundary the junction diverges from the germline segment, which might be a read error. The chain has TRBV7-7 and TRBJ2-5, with 14 positions matching TRBD2. CDR3 length: 15 amino acids. Germline V lookup: CDR1 SSHAT, CDR2 FNYEAQ (reference sequence). CDR3 sequence reads: CASSRTSGGQETQYF. The CDR3 nucleotides read TGTGCTAGCAGTCGGACTAGCGGGGGGCAAGAGACCCAGTACTTC. The full variable domain, with the rest looked up from reference TRBV7-7 and TRBJ2-5, is GAGVSQSPRYKVTKRGQDVTLRCDPISSHATLYWYQQALGQGPEFLTYFNYEAQPDKSGLPSDRFSAERPEGSISTLTIQRTEQRDSAMYRCASSRTSGGQETQYFGPGTRLLVL.